The 30 T cell receptor beta chains given below trace back to one sample, sequenced in a study of blood T cell repertoires in COVID-19. Generated by immunoSEQ multiplex PCR, the TCRdb table keeps only in-frame clones and is missing some. The sample includes about 100,000 clones, about 86% of them seen just once. The specimen sequenced was peripheral blood. Source of these receptors: a human donor in a cohort sampled during active COVID-19.

The chain combines TRBV3-1 (or the pseudogene TRBV3-2) with TRBJ1-1, with TRBD1 as a possible D gene (5 bases). Trimming stripped 2 bases from V and 5 bases from J, with 21 bases between. Germline assignment: CDR1 LGHDT and CDR2 YNNKEL (reference sequence). This CDR3 region has 17 residues. CDR3 coding DNA: TGTGCCAGCAGCCAACTCCCGGGACTCTATGAATGGACTGAAGCTTTCTTT. It specifies CASSQLPGLYEWTEAFF.

This clone was counted once. The chain employs TRBV23-1 and TRBJ2-5; 9 nucleotides align to TRBD1. TRBV23-1 is given ORF status, its function remaining uncertain. V lost 0 bases to trimming and J lost 5 bases; unmatched junction nucleotides: 4. This CDR3 is 15 amino acids long. In DNA, the CDR3 is TGCGCCAGCAGTCAATCGAACAGGGGGCTTGAGACCCAGTACTTC. Translated, it gives CASSQSNRGLETQYF.

This chain uses TRBV27 with TRBJ1-2; 7 bases line up with TRBD1. The V segment lost 5 bases and the J segment 2 bases; nucleotides outside the gene matches: 11. The CDR3 has 16 amino acids. Germline CDR1 reads MNHEY; CDR2 reads SMNVEV (reference sequence). The chain's CDR3 is CASSPRRGQSNYGYTF. The CDR3 region has the DNA TGTGCCAGCAGTCCCCGGAGGGGGCAGTCGAACTATGGCTACACCTTC.

The sample holds one count of this clone. J is TRBJ2-6 and V is TRBV28; TRBD1 matches 7 bases. Trimming took 6 bases from V and 2 from J; bases not matched to a gene: 7. The germline V gene encodes CDR1 MDHEN and CDR2 SYDVKM. This CDR3 has 16 residues. CDR3 sequence reads: CASRLGTAPGANVLTF. CDR3 DNA: TGTGCCAGCAGACTCGGGACAGCCCCTGGGGCCAACGTCCTGACTTTC. The whole variable domain, remainder taken from reference TRBV28 and TRBJ2-6, is DVKVTQSSRYLVKRTGEKVFLECVQDMDHENMFWYRQDPGLGLRLIYFSYDVKMKEKGDIPEGYSVSREKKERFSLILESASTNQTSMYLCASRLGTAPGANVLTFGAGSRLTVL.

The CDR3 reads CASSNRTSGTFEQFF. The CDR3 DNA is TGTGCCAGCAGCAACCGGACTAGCGGGACTTTTGAGCAGTTCTTC. V gene TRBV6-4 combines with J gene TRBJ2-1; 12 bases match TRBD2. The J segment lost 9 bases and the V segment lost 6 bases, leaving 9 bases of the junction unmatched. Per the germline V gene, CDR1 is MRHNA and CDR2 is SNTAGT. The CDR3 length is 15 residues.

The genes are TRBV10-2 and TRBJ2-7, with TRBD2 identical over 9 bases. The germline V gene encodes CDR1 WSHSY and CDR2 SAAADI. The CDR3 spans 18 residues. The trim removed 5 bases at V and 3 bases at J, leaving 17 bases unmatched. CDR3 nucleotides: TGCGCCAGCAGTCCCGCTGGGGGGGAGCGGGAGGTGGACTACGAGCAGTACTTC. This gives the protein CASSPAGGEREVDYEQYF.

V gene TRBV19 combines with J gene TRBJ2-1; 8 bases match TRBD2. The CDR3 is 19 residues long. Germline CDR1 and CDR2: LNHDA and SQIVND (reference sequence). The V and J ends lost 0 bases and 7 bases, in that order; junction bases with no gene match: 17. CDR3 region: CASSIDQGAGGGMENEQFF. In nucleotides, the CDR3 is TGTGCCAGTAGTATAGATCAGGGTGCGGGAGGTGGGATGGAGAATGAGCAGTTCTTC. The complete variable domain, with remaining parts taken from reference TRBV19 and TRBJ2-1, reads DGGITQSPKYLFRKEGQNVTLSCEQNLNHDAMYWYRQDPGQGLRLIYYSQIVNDFQKGDIAEGYSVSREKKESFPLTVTSAQKNPTAFYLCASSIDQGAGGGMENEQFFGPGTRLTVL.

The chain couples TRBV6-5 to TRBJ2-4, with D tentatively TRBD2 (6 bases). The CDR3 extends over 15 amino acids. V was cut by 7 bases and J by 3 bases, with 16 bases left in between. Germline loops: CDR1 MNHEY, CDR2 SVGAGI. The chain's CDR3 is CASMVWGGGKNIQYF. The CDR3, as DNA: TGTGCCAGCATGGTATGGGGAGGAGGCAAAAACATTCAGTACTTC.

The V call is TRBV10-3, the J call TRBJ1-5, with 11 nucleotides matching TRBD1. The CDR3 consists of 17 residues. Germline CDR1 and CDR2: ENHRY and SYGVKD. Germline trimming cut 0 bases from V and 6 bases from J; bases unmatched to any gene: 7. The CDR3 DNA reads as TGTGCCATCAGTGAGTCCAGGACAGGGGGCACCGGTCAGCCCCAGCATTTT. Encoded protein: CAISESRTGGTGQPQHF.

The chain joins TRBV19 to TRBJ2-1, with no clear D. This CDR3 contains 13 residues. V lost 0 bases and J lost 7, with 7 bases in between. Germline V lookup: CDR1 LNHDA, CDR2 SQIVND (reference sequence). The CDR3 reads CASSIDGQNEQFF. DNA of the CDR3: TGTGCCAGTAGTATAGATGGGCAGAATGAGCAGTTCTTC. Full variable domain (outside the CDR3, taken from reference TRBV19 and TRBJ2-1): DGGITQSPKYLFRKEGQNVTLSCEQNLNHDAMYWYRQDPGQGLRLIYYSQIVNDFQKGDIAEGYSVSREKKESFPLTVTSAQKNPTAFYLCASSIDGQNEQFFGPGTRLTVL.

A few counts support this clone. The gene calls are TRBV5-4 and TRBJ1-1, with a tentative D call TRBD1 (5 bases). CDR3 length: 14 amino acids. From germline, CDR1 is SGHNT and CDR2 YYREEE (reference sequence). The V end was cut by 3 bases, the J end by 4 bases, with 13 bases between. The CDR3 protein is CASSSPPRVTEAFF. The CDR3 DNA reads as TGTGCCAGCAGCTCCCCCCCCAGGGTCACTGAAGCTTTCTTT. Together with reference TRBV5-4 and TRBJ1-1, the CDR3 gives the full variable domain: ETGVTQSPTHLIKTRGQQVTLRCSSQSGHNTVSWYQQALGQGPQFIFQYYREEENGRGNFPPRFSGLQFPNYSSELNVNALELDDSALYLCASSSPPRVTEAFFGQGTRLTVV.

The chain couples TRBV6-5 to TRBJ1-6, with 11 bases that match TRBD1. V lost 6 bases and J lost 2; bases outside the gene matches: 0. Per the germline V gene, CDR1 is MNHEY and CDR2 is SVGAGI. The CDR3 sequence is 15 residues long. Written as DNA, the CDR3 is TGTGCCAGCAGGGGACAGGGGGCCTATAATTCACCCCTCCACTTT. Amino acids: CASRGQGAYNSPLHF.

The table lists this clone with a count of one. The chain is built from TRBV6-6 and TRBJ2-7, with D possibly matching TRBD1 (6 bases). Germline CDR1 and CDR2: MNHNY and SVGAGI (reference sequence). V lost 7 bases and J lost 5, with 15 bases in between. The CDR3 spans 13 residues. The DNA of the CDR3 is TGTGCCAGCACTCGGACAGAGGAGAACGAGCAGTACTTC. Its translation: CASTRTEENEQYF.

This chain joins TRBV19 and TRBJ1-5, with 7 bases identical to TRBD1. Germline loops: CDR1 LNHDA, CDR2 SQIVND (reference sequence). The CDR3 has 16 residues. Unmatched junction bases numbered 8, after V lost 6 bases and J lost 0 bases. CDR3 coding DNA: TGTGCCAGTAGAACCCTCGACAGGGCTAGCAATCAGCCCCAGCATTTT. This translates into CASRTLDRASNQPQHF.

The CDR3 here is CASSRDRAVNEQFF. CDR3 DNA sequence: TGCGCCAGCAGCAGGGACAGGGCCGTCAATGAGCAGTTCTTC. V and J are TRBV5-1 and TRBJ2-1; 9 bases line up with TRBD1. Trimming took 4 bases from V and 6 from J; bases not matched to a gene: 5. CDR3 length equals 14 residues. Germline loops: CDR1 SGHRS, CDR2 YFSETQ.

As for this clone: This sample includes further DNA sequences coding for the same CDR3. The chain employs TRBV20-1 and TRBJ1-1, with unresolved D. The CDR3 runs 12 residues. Trimming cost V 3 bases and J 2 bases, with 7 bases left between them. CDR1 is DFQATT and CDR2 is SNEGSKA in the germline V gene (reference sequence). The CDR3 DNA reads TGCAGTGCTAGTTTAGTAAACACTGAAGCTTTCTTT. Translated: CSASLVNTEAFF.

With respect to this clone: The same CDR3 is also encoded by other DNA sequences in this sample. The genes are TRBV7-2 and TRBJ2-7, with 9 bases identical to TRBD2. CDR1 and CDR2 from the germline V gene are SGHTA and FQGNSA. V gave up 3 bases and J gave up 4 bases; unmatched junction bases: 1. The CDR3 covers 13 residues. The CDR3 bases are TGTGCCAGCAGCTTGACTAGCGGTTACGAGCAGTACTTC. This codes for CASSLTSGYEQYF.

V gene TRBV3-1 (or the pseudogene TRBV3-2) combines with J gene TRBJ2-2; 10 bases map to TRBD2. There are 17 residues in the CDR3. Germline CDR1 is LGHDT and CDR2 is YNNKEL (reference sequence). V dropped 5 bases and J dropped 1; count of bases not matched to a gene: 7. DNA for the CDR3: TGTGCCAGCAGCGCCACGGGACTAGCGAGGAACACCGGGGAGCTGTTTTTT. It translates to CASSATGLARNTGELFF.

The J gene is TRBJ1-5, the V gene TRBV28, with 7 bases that match TRBD1. This CDR3 is built from 15 residues. V lost 6 bases to trimming and J lost 7 bases; unmatched junction nucleotides: 12. The germline V gene has CDR1 MDHEN and CDR2 SYDVKM. The DNA for the CDR3 is TGTGCCAGCAGCCCTATTACAGGGGTGTTCCAGCCCCAGCATTTT. This encodes CASSPITGVFQPQHF. The variable domain in full, completed from reference TRBV28 and TRBJ1-5, reads DVKVTQSSRYLVKRTGEKVFLECVQDMDHENMFWYRQDPGLGLRLIYFSYDVKMKEKGDIPEGYSVSREKKERFSLILESASTNQTSMYLCASSPITGVFQPQHFGDGTRLSIL.

The CDR3 coding sequence is TGTGCCAGCAGTTACACTGGACAGATGAACACTGAAGCTTTCTTT. Amino acid sequence: CASSYTGQMNTEAFF. V and J are TRBV6-6 and TRBJ1-1; D is perhaps TRBD1 (6 bases). The CDR3 contains 15 residues. Germline CDR1 is MNHNY and CDR2 is SVGAGI (reference sequence). V lost 2 bases, J lost 0 bases, and 10 bases lay in between.

This chain uses TRBV15 with TRBJ2-5, with 10 bases matching TRBD2. The germline CDR1 and CDR2 sequences are LNHNV and YYDKDF (reference sequence). Trimming at V came to 0 bases and at J to 3 bases, leaving 4 bases not matched to a gene. This CDR3 contains 16 residues. The CDR3 sequence is CATSRDLAGVEETQYF. CDR3 nucleotides: TGTGCCACCAGCAGAGACCTAGCGGGAGTCGAAGAGACCCAGTACTTC.

The chain uses TRBV19 and TRBJ1-4; unclear D gene. The CDR3 runs 13 residues. The V end lost 3 bases, the J end lost 8 bases, and 10 bases lay between the germline ends. Per germline, CDR1 LNHDA and CDR2 SQIVND (reference sequence). CDR3 in DNA: TGTGCCAGTAGTATCGTCTCCGGGGAAAAACTGTTTTTT. Translation: CASSIVSGEKLFF.

This clone was detected once. The chain joins TRBV6-5 to TRBJ1-4; 10 positions match TRBD1. CDR1 is MNHEY, CDR2 SVGAGI, per germline. V lost 6 bases, J lost 5 bases, and 3 bases stayed unmatched. The CDR3 sequence is 14 residues long. CDR3 DNA: TGTGCCAGCAGGAGACAGGGGGCAAATGAAAAACTGTTTTTT. This gives the protein CASRRQGANEKLFF.

J is TRBJ2-7 and V is TRBV18; 8 nucleotides align to TRBD2. The CDR3 sequence is 18 residues long. Losses at the gene ends were 0 bases for V and 0 bases for J; bases not matched to a gene: 10. In germline, CDR1 is KGHSH, CDR2 LQKENI. CDR3: CASSPPRSQRERSYEQYF. The CDR3 region has the DNA TGTGCCAGCTCACCACCGCGTTCCCAGCGGGAGCGCTCCTACGAGCAGTACTTC. Together with reference TRBV18 and TRBJ2-7, the CDR3 gives the full variable domain: NAGVMQNPRHLVRRRGQEARLRCSPMKGHSHVYWYRQLPEEGLKFMVYLQKENIIDESGMPKERFSAEFPKEGPSILRIQQVVRGDSAAYFCASSPPRSQRERSYEQYFGPGTRLTVT.

The gene calls are TRBV6-6 and TRBJ1-1; D perhaps matches TRBD1 (6 bases). Germline V gene lookup returns CDR1 MNHNY and CDR2 SVGAGI (reference sequence). The CDR3 spans 12 residues. The V end was cut by 8 bases, the J end by 7 bases, with 14 bases between. The CDR3 sequence is CASLGQLIEAFF. The CDR3 DNA follows: TGTGCCAGCCTTGGACAGCTAATTGAAGCTTTCTTT.

CDR3 coding DNA: TGTGCTAGTGGTTTGGTACCAGACGGACAGGTCGTCACAGATACGCAGTATTTT. As protein: CASGLVPDGQVVTDTQYF. This chain connects TRBV12-5 to TRBJ2-3, with TRBD1 identical over 7 bases. Germline CDR1 and CDR2: LGHNT and FRNRAP. J gave up 2 bases and V 0 bases, and 11 bases lay outside the gene matches. CDR3 length equals 18 residues. The full variable domain, with the rest looked up from reference TRBV12-5 and TRBJ2-3, is DARVTQTPRHKVTEMGQEVTMRCQPILGHNTVFWYRQTMMQGLELLAYFRNRAPLDDSGMPKDRFSAEMPDATLATLKIQPSEPRDSAVYFCASGLVPDGQVVTDTQYFGPGTRLTVL.

The chain recombines TRBV5-1 with TRBJ2-1; tentative D call: TRBD1 (6 bases). V shed 1 base and J shed 7 bases, with 9 bases lying between them. This CDR3 is 13 amino acids long. The germline CDR1 and CDR2 sequences are SGHRS and YFSETQ. The CDR3 nucleotides read TGCGCCAGCAGCTTGACAGGGCTGAATGAGCAGTTCTTC. It specifies CASSLTGLNEQFF.

The V call is TRBV19, the J call TRBJ2-2; possibly TRBD1 for D (6 bases). Trimming stripped 3 bases from V and 1 base from J, with 12 bases between. The CDR3 contains 16 residues. In germline, CDR1 is LNHDA, CDR2 SQIVND (reference sequence). DNA for the CDR3: TGTGCCAGTAGTATTTTTAGGACAGAGAACACCGGGGAGCTGTTTTTT. Translating it yields CASSIFRTENTGELFF.

The chain is built from TRBV6-6 and TRBJ2-1; 8 bases match TRBD2. The germline V gene has CDR1 MNHNY and CDR2 SVGAGI (reference sequence). CDR3 length: 15 amino acids. The ends lost 6 bases at V and 6 bases at J; junction bases unmatched: 10. The CDR3 loop reads CASSPGTRLINEQFF. CDR3 nucleotide sequence: TGTGCCAGCAGCCCCGGGACTAGGCTCATCAATGAGCAGTTCTTC.

V and J are TRBV5-1 and TRBJ2-7, with 8 bases matching TRBD1. Losses at the gene ends were 3 bases for V and 3 bases for J; bases not matched to a gene: 5. This CDR3 has 14 amino acids. The V gene's germline CDR1 is SGHRS and CDR2 YFSETQ. CDR3 DNA sequence: TGCGCCAGCAGCTCCAGGACAGGGAACTACGAGCAGTACTTC. This codes for CASSSRTGNYEQYF.